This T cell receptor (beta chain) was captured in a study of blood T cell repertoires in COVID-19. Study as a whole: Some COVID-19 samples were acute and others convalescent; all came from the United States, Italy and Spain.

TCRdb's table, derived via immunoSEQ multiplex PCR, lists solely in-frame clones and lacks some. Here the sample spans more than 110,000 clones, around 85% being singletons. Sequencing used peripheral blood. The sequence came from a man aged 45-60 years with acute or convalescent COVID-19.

CDR3 nucleotides: TGTGCCAGCCGGGGGAGGACTACCCGCACAGATACGCAGTATTTT. Translation gives CASRGRTTRTDTQYF. The V and J genes are TRBV11-1 and TRBJ2-3, with D maybe TRBD2 (6 bases). This CDR3 spans 15 amino acids. V was clipped by 8 bases and J by 1 base, with 16 bases between them. Germline V lookup: CDR1 SGHAT, CDR2 FQDESV (reference sequence).